The 18 T cell receptor beta chains below all came from one sample that was sequenced in a study of response to subunit inactivated influenza vaccine. Each CDR3 protein is one row after TCRdb ran MiXCR on the RT-PCR reads. Found here are over 400,000 distinct CDR3 sequences, roughly 9.8% of them singletons; the top ten hold about 12%. The source was PBMCs from blood, collected roughly 46 days after vaccination. These receptors came from a man in his fifties or sixties who received an inactivated influenza vaccine.

The genes are TRBV5-1 and TRBJ1-1, with D unclear. The germline V gene has CDR1 SGHRS and CDR2 YFSETQ. This CDR3 contains 13 residues. Trimming took off 6 bases at V and 0 bases at J, with 9 bases between the two ends. This CDR3 is CASNPQMNTEAFF. In nucleotides, the CDR3 is TGCGCCAGCAACCCCCAAATGAACACTGAAGCTTTCTTT.

This chain links TRBV7-2 with TRBJ2-1, with 7 bases lining up with TRBD2. CDR1 is SGHTA and CDR2 is FQGNSA in the germline V gene. The CDR3 sequence is 16 residues long. Trimming at V came to 1 base and at J to 3 bases, leaving 6 bases not matched to a gene. The CDR3 protein is CASSLDGGGFYNEQFF. The CDR3 nucleotides are TGTGCCAGCAGCTTAGATGGGGGGGGTTTCTACAATGAGCAGTTCTTC.

This clonotype was observed a few times. The V gene is TRBV2, the J gene TRBJ2-7, with D uncertain. CDR1 SNHLY and CDR2 FYNNEI come from the germline V gene. The CDR3 is 15 amino acids. V lost 8 bases and J lost 1, with 18 bases in between. The CDR3, as DNA: TGTGCCAGCGGAAGAAGTGACACCTCATCCTACGAGCAGTACTTC. This encodes CASGRSDTSSYEQYF.

Ten or more counts support this clonotype. This chain joins TRBV20-1 and TRBJ1-6, with D perhaps TRBD1 (5 bases). The CDR3 spans 17 residues. Germline CDR1 DFQATT, CDR2 SNEGSKA (reference sequence). V lost 0 bases and J 6 bases, leaving 18 bases between the germline ends. Here the CDR3 reads CSARDRRGDVGNSPLHF. The CDR3 DNA sequence: TGCAGTGCTAGAGATCGTCGGGGGGACGTAGGTAATTCACCCCTCCACTTT.

This clonotype was found a few times. This chain connects TRBV4-1 to TRBJ1-4; D is unresolved. The CDR3 length is 15 residues. The germline V gene has CDR1 MGHRA and CDR2 YSYEKL. Trimming cost V 2 bases and J 3 bases, with 10 bases left between them. CDR3 protein: CASSQFFGANEKLFF. The DNA of the CDR3 is TGCGCCAGCAGCCAATTCTTCGGGGCTAATGAAAAACTGTTTTTT.

This clonotype was seen repeatedly, ten times or more. The chain combines TRBV12-3 or TRBV12-4 with TRBJ2-7; D ambiguous. CDR3 length: 13 residues. The V end was cut by 0 bases, the J end by 3 bases, with 6 bases between. The CDR3 nucleotides read TGTGCCAGCAGTTTAGCTTCCAACTACGAGCAGTACTTC. This encodes CASSLASNYEQYF.

In this sample, this clonotype turned up a few times. The genes are TRBV7-9 and TRBJ2-3; the D gene is possibly TRBD1 (5 bases). The CDR3 is 15 amino acids. Per the germline V gene, CDR1 is SEHNR and CDR2 is FQNEAQ (reference sequence). Trimming stripped 0 bases from V and 2 bases from J, with 9 bases between. The CDR3 region is CASSLARGYTDTQYF. CDR3 coding DNA: TGTGCCAGCAGCTTAGCAAGGGGATACACAGATACGCAGTATTTT.

The genes are TRBV20-1 and TRBJ1-6; D uncertain. This CDR3 spans 13 amino acids. Trimming removed 1 base from V and 6 bases from J, with 7 bases in between. Germline assignment: CDR1 DFQATT and CDR2 SNEGSKA (reference sequence). CDR3 DNA sequence: TGCAGTGCTAGAGTCAGCCTTAATTCACCCCTCCACTTT. It translates to CSARVSLNSPLHF.

This clonotype was recorded a few times. V is TRBV5-1 and J is TRBJ2-2; D is perhaps TRBD1 (6 bases). The CDR3 is 15 residues long. Trimming cost V 2 bases and J 1 base, with 9 bases left between them. The germline CDR1 and CDR2 sequences are SGHRS and YFSETQ. CDR3 residues: CASSFSTGNTGELFF. The CDR3 DNA sequence: TGCGCCAGCAGCTTCTCGACAGGGAACACCGGGGAGCTGTTTTTT.

This clonotype was seen only a few times. The chain recombines TRBV15 with TRBJ2-3, with TRBD2 identical over 9 bases. Germline V lookup: CDR1 LNHNV, CDR2 YYDKDF (reference sequence). V was pared by 5 bases and J by 2 bases, with 5 bases of the junction left unmatched. This CDR3 region has 15 residues. For the CDR3, the DNA is TGTGCCACCAGCTCACGACTAGCGGCCACAGATACGCAGTATTTT. The encoded protein is CATSSRLAATDTQYF.

This clonotype was seen once. The V gene is TRBV5-1, the J gene TRBJ1-1, with D maybe TRBD1 (5 bases). The CDR3 contains 14 residues. Germline V gene sequence: CDR1 SGHRS, CDR2 YFSETQ. With 4 bases removed from V and 5 bases from J, the gap between germline ends came to 15 bases. As DNA, the CDR3 is TGCGCCAGCAGCCTACTCGGTGGGGGGACTGAAGCTTTCTTT. It specifies CASSLLGGGTEAFF. Combining the CDR3 with reference TRBV5-1 and TRBJ1-1 gives the whole variable domain KAGVTQTPRYLIKTRGQQVTLSCSPISGHRSVSWYQQTPGQGLQFLFEYFSETQRNKGNFPGRFSGRQFSNSRSEMNVSTLELGDSALYLCASSLLGGGTEAFFGQGTRLTVV.

This clonotype has at least ten counts. The chain combines TRBV4-3 with TRBJ2-7; possible D gene TRBD1, 6 bases. There are 17 residues in the CDR3. The germline V gene has CDR1 LGHNA and CDR2 YSLEER. Trimming took 0 bases from V and 2 from J, leaving 17 bases between them. CDR3 amino acids: CASSQDPPDSGPYEQYF. The CDR3 DNA sequence: TGCGCCAGCAGCCAAGATCCCCCGGACAGCGGCCCCTACGAGCAGTACTTC.

This clonotype was picked up many times. V gene TRBV20-1 combines with J gene TRBJ2-7; 9 nucleotides align to TRBD1. V shed 2 bases, J shed 4 bases, and the junction held 3 bases outside the gene matches. CDR1 and CDR2 (germline): DFQATT, SNEGSKA (reference sequence). The CDR3 loop spans 13 amino acids. CDR3 in amino acids: CSARHRGQYEQYF. For the CDR3, the DNA is TGCAGTGCTAGACACAGGGGGCAATACGAGCAGTACTTC.

This clonotype has ten or more counts. CDR3 region: CSVDLAGGLAFF. CDR3 bases: TGCAGCGTTGATTTGGCGGGGGGATTAGCTTTCTTT. J is TRBJ1-1 and V is TRBV29-1; D perhaps matches TRBD1 (5 bases). CDR3 length: 12 amino acids. Germline lookup yields CDR1 SQVTM and CDR2 ANQGSEA. V lost 3 bases and J lost 10, with 15 bases in between.

The rearrangement joins TRBV5-1 to TRBJ2-5; 7 bases are shared with TRBD2. The ends lost 4 bases at V and 0 bases at J; junction bases unmatched: 3. The germline CDR1 and CDR2 sequences are SGHRS and YFSETQ. This CDR3 region has 14 residues. CDR3 protein: CASSPGTNQETQYF. CDR3 DNA sequence: TGCGCCAGCAGCCCCGGGACTAACCAAGAGACCCAGTACTTC.

The V call is TRBV12-3 or TRBV12-4, the J call TRBJ1-1; D is perhaps TRBD1 (5 bases). V dropped 1 base and J dropped 3 bases, with 12 bases sitting between them. There are 15 residues in the CDR3. CDR3 protein: CASSLVGAWDTEAFF. The CDR3 DNA is TGTGCCAGCAGTTTAGTTGGGGCCTGGGACACTGAAGCTTTCTTT.

V usage is TRBV5-5 and J usage is TRBJ2-3, with D perhaps TRBD2 (5 bases). CDR3 length equals 15 residues. With 3 bases removed from V and 6 bases from J, the gap between germline ends came to 17 bases. From germline, CDR1 is SGHKS and CDR2 YYEKEE (reference sequence). The CDR3 nucleotides are TGTGCCAGCAGCTACGCGAGGGCCGCAGTCGATACGCAGTATTTT. Encoded protein: CASSYARAAVDTQYF.

This clonotype was detected ten times or more. This chain joins TRBV6-5 and TRBJ2-1; a possible D gene is TRBD2 (6 bases). CDR1 is MNHEY and CDR2 is SVGAGI in the germline V gene. This CDR3 is built from 17 residues. V was pared by 4 bases and J by 0 bases, with 16 bases between. The CDR3 coding sequence is TGTGCCAGCAGTTTTAGGAGGGGCCCGAACTCCTACAATGAGCAGTTCTTC. Translated, it gives CASSFRRGPNSYNEQFF.